This T cell receptor beta chain came from a study of graft-versus-host responses after intestinal transplantation (dated by TCRdb to the early 2020s). As for the study more broadly: Multivisceral, liver-intestinal, or isolated intestinal transplants were received by the recipients. All recipients received anti-thymocyte globulin induction followed by maintenance tacrolimus and steroids for roughly 3 years. Alloreactive clones were identified by sequencing pre-transplant mixed lymphocyte reaction products and comparing these products with unstimulated pre-transplant donor and recipient T cells. A peak of at least 4% donor T cells among recipient peripheral blood mononuclear cells was the definition used for donor T cell macrochimerism. Of the approximately 24 intestinal transplant recipients enrolled in the cohort, one of whom was a retransplant, a few patients without pretransplant specimens were excluded. After intestinal transplantation, graft-versus-host and host-versus-graft alloreactive T cell clones in the graft, circulation and bone marrow were tracked using bulk TCR-beta CDR3 sequencing. Samples from three later patients were sequenced in-house on an Illumina MiSeq with MiXCR processing rather than by the commercial service.

The time point label here, explained by the study, means: cells obtained before transplantation from donor or recipient. CD3+CD4+ and CD3+CD8+ populations were FACS-sorted from unstimulated pre-transplant donor and recipient cells taken from spleen or lymph nodes. Overall study results and their limits: The relatively low number and heterogeneity of intestinal transplant patients limited the conclusions. Early after transplant, peak levels of circulating GvH clones were associated with declines in HvG clones. GvH clones were detected in recipient bone marrow, and some of these GvH clones were observed earlier in ileal mucosa or blood, consistent with an intestinal mucosal origin. In patients with donor T cell macrochimerism, the allografts had high GvH to HvG T cell clonal ratios.

Turning to this clone: There is no known antigen for this receptor. Base qualities are missing; no much larger clone stands one base away.

Libraries were made using the immunoSEQ multiplex PCR assay. For most patients, genomic DNA was isolated using the Qiagen DNeasy Blood and Tissue Kit and was shipped frozen to Adaptive Biotechnologies for TCR sequencing. Adaptive Biotechnologies carried out high-throughput TCR-beta CDR3 sequencing of genomic DNA for most patients. Per the original workflow: Adaptive's ImmunoSEQ software was the source of the TCR sequencing data for 15 to 20 patients, while a few other patients were processed with MiXCR and VDJtools. To correct CD4 versus CD8 sorting errors, sequences present in both subsets at a frequency ratio below 5:1 were removed. CDR3 nucleotide sequences shared by donor and recipient were removed because the origin of these sequences could not be assigned. Alloreactive clones required at least 2-fold expansion over unstimulated cells and minimum CFSE-low frequency of 0.002% (template counts) or 0.001% (read counts). Clones were considered mappable if detected in sequenced pre-transplant spleen, lymph node, or MLR CFSE-low populations of the donor or recipient. Cumulative frequency of alloreactive clones was calculated as a percentage of all sequences weighted by copy number. TCRdb obtained this table from immuneACCESS and retained in-frame rearrangements with V and J assigned. These tables miss some clones; where compared with another copy, unresolved V genes account for less than half of the shortfall, and the remainder is unexplained. V and J calls and clone size come straight from that table; D and trimming were deduced from the DNA. This sample is represented by about 90,000 clones; roughly 93% of them were singletons. About 0.2% of the sample is taken by the ten largest.

From the cysteine up to the phenylalanine, the CDR3 has a length of 14 residues. Just the 42-base CDR3 DNA is kept, in frame starting at base 1. Ends trimmed: V by 4 bases, J by 3 bases; bases unmatched to a gene: 5. Looking up the germline V gene yields CDR1 KGHSH and CDR2 LQKENI. The sequenced sample was unstimulated CD4+ T cells sorted from spleen or lymph node cells, obtained before transplant. This receptor was taken from a human donor who was the organ donor for an intestinal transplant. The V and J genes are TRBV18 and TRBJ2-7, and TRBD1 matches 8 of the central bases. The CDR3 reads as follows: CASSRRTGFYEQYF. The nucleotide sequence reads TGTGCCAGCTCACGACGGACAGGGTTCTACGAGCAGTACTTC.